The 26 T cell receptor beta chains listed next were all sequenced from one sample in a study of blood T cell repertoires in COVID-19. The protocol was immunoSEQ multiplex PCR, while the TCRdb copy is restricted to in-frame clones and leaves out a portion. In the table there are about 180,000 clones, about 85% of which are singletons. Sequencing input: peripheral blood. These receptors all come from a woman at least 80 years old with acute or convalescent COVID-19.

The chain carries TRBV9 and TRBJ2-3, with TRBD2 matching 7 bases. Germline lookup yields CDR1 SGDLS and CDR2 YYNGEE. Trimming cost V 0 bases and J 2 bases; bases outside gene matches: 3. The CDR3 covers 15 residues. CDR3 sequence reads: CASSVAGGFTDTQYF. CDR3 bases: TGTGCCAGCAGCGTAGCCGGGGGGTTCACAGATACGCAGTATTTT.

This rearrangement joins TRBV30 to TRBJ2-2, with D possibly being TRBD1 (7 bases). V shed 3 bases and J shed 1 base, with 12 bases lying between them. Per germline, CDR1 GTSNPN and CDR2 SVGIG (reference sequence). This CDR3 has 15 residues. DNA of the CDR3: TGTGCCTGGAGACGACAGGGACTGAACACCGGGGAGCTGTTTTTT. This sequence encodes CAWRRQGLNTGELFF.

The gene calls are TRBV2 and TRBJ1-2; tentatively, D is TRBD1 (6 bases). The CDR3 has 13 amino acids. V lost 4 bases to trimming and J lost 3 bases, with 9 bases between them. Germline assignment: CDR1 SNHLY and CDR2 FYNNEI. Written as DNA, the CDR3 is TGTGCCAGCAGTGCGGACAGTTACTATGGCTACACCTTC. The encoded protein is CASSADSYYGYTF. The full variable domain, in which reference TRBV2 and TRBJ1-2 provide the parts outside the CDR3, is EPEVTQTPSHQVTQMGQEVILRCVPISNHLYFYWYRQILGQKVEFLVSFYNNEISEKSEIFDDQFSVERPDGSNFTLKIRSTKLEDSAMYFCASSADSYYGYTFGSGTRLTVV.

This clone has more than one count but fewer than ten. This chain connects TRBV6-4 to TRBJ1-1, with D perhaps TRBD1 (5 bases). The CDR3 loop spans 15 amino acids. The V and J ends lost 2 bases and 1 base respectively, with 11 bases between them. The germline gives CDR1 MRHNA, CDR2 SNTAGT. CDR3 bases: TGTGCCAGCAGTGACCCCAGGGTCTCGAACACTGAAGCTTTCTTT. Residues: CASSDPRVSNTEAFF.

This chain links TRBV28 with TRBJ1-1; no clear D gene. Between the trimmed V and J ends, which lost 7 bases and 4 bases, there was a span of 10 bases. Looked up from germline, CDR1 is MDHEN and CDR2 is SYDVKM. This CDR3 region has 12 residues. The CDR3 sequence: CASTAAGTEAFF. The CDR3 DNA is TGTGCCAGCACCGCGGCCGGCACTGAAGCTTTCTTT.

The rearrangement links TRBV9 to TRBJ2-1; 9 bases are a match to TRBD2. Per germline, CDR1 SGDLS and CDR2 YYNGEE. CDR3 length equals 16 residues. J gave up 6 bases and V 0 bases, and 7 bases lay outside the gene matches. Written as DNA, the CDR3 is TGTGCCAGCAGCGTAGTGGGCGGGGGGGCCCTCAATGAGCAGTTCTTC. Its protein is CASSVVGGGALNEQFF. Filled out from reference TRBV9 and TRBJ2-1, the complete variable domain reads DSGVTQTPKHLITATGQRVTLRCSPRSGDLSVYWYQQSLDQGLQFLIQYYNGEERAKGNILERFSAQQFPDLHSELNLSSLELGDSALYFCASSVVGGGALNEQFFGPGTRLTVL.

This rearrangement joins TRBV11-2 to TRBJ1-5; D ambiguous. The CDR3 totals 15 residues. Germline CDR1 reads SGHAT; CDR2 reads FQNNGV. The V end lost 5 bases, the J end lost 6 bases, and 17 bases lay between the germline ends. The chain's CDR3 is CASSLSAVPGQPQHF. The CDR3 nucleotides are TGTGCCAGCAGCCTTTCGGCAGTCCCAGGTCAGCCCCAGCATTTT.

This chain joins TRBV19 and TRBJ1-3, with D unresolved. CDR3 size: 15 residues. Trimming took off 3 bases at V and 1 base at J, with 10 bases between the two ends. The germline V gene encodes CDR1 LNHDA and CDR2 SQIVND (reference sequence). The CDR3 protein is CASSIAGSSGNTIYF. Written as DNA, the CDR3 is TGTGCCAGTAGTATTGCAGGCTCGTCTGGAAACACCATATATTTT.

This chain joins TRBV25-1 and TRBJ1-2; 9 nucleotides match TRBD1. CDR1 MGHDK and CDR2 SYGVNS come from the germline V gene. Unmatched junction bases numbered 5, after V lost 10 bases and J lost 8 bases. The CDR3 consists of 11 residues. The CDR3 region is CAIGTGHGYTF. CDR3 DNA: TGTGCCATCGGGACAGGGCACGGCTACACCTTC.

The chain combines TRBV10-3 with TRBJ1-2; D is uncertain. The ends were cut back, 7 bases at V and 8 bases at J, with 20 bases in the middle. The CDR3 length is 14 residues. Germline CDR1 ENHRY, CDR2 SYGVKD. The CDR3 DNA reads as TGTGCCATCAAAAGGGAGGGAGGTGTAAGCGGCTACACCTTC. Amino acid sequence: CAIKREGGVSGYTF.

The rearrangement uses TRBV3-1 (or the pseudogene TRBV3-2) and TRBJ1-4; 7 bases align to TRBD1. The CDR3 totals 16 residues. The germline gives CDR1 LGHDT, CDR2 YNNKEL (reference sequence). After removal of 5 bases from V and 13 bases from J, the junction contained 19 bases not matched to a gene. The CDR3 DNA reads as TGTGCCAGCAGCGGCAGGGGGGTGACAGGTGTTGATAGACTGTTTTTT. Translation gives CASSGRGVTGVDRLFF.

The V gene is TRBV24-1, the J gene TRBJ2-1; 8 nucleotides align to TRBD1. The CDR3 loop spans 14 amino acids. Germline loops: CDR1 KGHDR, CDR2 SFDVKD. V gave up 5 bases and J gave up 7 bases; unmatched junction bases: 6. The CDR3, as DNA: TGTGCCACCAGTGCGAGGACAGGGTGGAATGAGCAGTTCTTC. This gives the protein CATSARTGWNEQFF.

V and J are TRBV20-1 and TRBJ2-5; D perhaps matches TRBD2 (5 bases). Germline V gene data show CDR1 as DFQATT and CDR2 as SNEGSKA (reference sequence). The CDR3 extends over 11 amino acids. Trimming cost V 5 bases and J 9 bases, with 13 bases left between them. CDR3 in DNA: TGCAGTGCTTCTGACTACGGGCCCCAGTACTTC. Encoded protein: CSASDYGPQYF.

The chain joins TRBV19 to TRBJ1-6; 9 bases map to TRBD1. V trimming: 3 bases; J trimming: 9 bases; junction bases outside the gene matches: 6. The CDR3 covers 15 residues. The germline CDR1 and CDR2 sequences are LNHDA and SQIVND (reference sequence). The CDR3 DNA reads TGTGCCAGTAGTATCCCGGGACAGGGCGGTTCACCCCTCCACTTT. This codes for CASSIPGQGGSPLHF.

This chain uses TRBV12-5 with TRBJ2-7; 8 bases line up with TRBD2. The CDR3 loop spans 14 amino acids. Germline V gives CDR1 LGHNT, CDR2 FRNRAP. Losses at the gene ends were 5 bases for V and 2 bases for J; bases not matched to a gene: 5. In DNA form, the CDR3 reads TGTGCTAGTGGTGGAACTAGCGGCACCTACGAGCAGTACTTC. Translated: CASGGTSGTYEQYF. The entire variable domain, with the rest obtained from reference TRBV12-5 and TRBJ2-7, is as follows: DARVTQTPRHKVTEMGQEVTMRCQPILGHNTVFWYRQTMMQGLELLAYFRNRAPLDDSGMPKDRFSAEMPDATLATLKIQPSEPRDSAVYFCASGGTSGTYEQYFGPGTRLTVT.

The chain combines TRBV19 with TRBJ2-1; 8 nucleotides agree with TRBD2. Germline V gene sequence: CDR1 LNHDA, CDR2 SQIVND (reference sequence). The V and J ends lost 5 bases and 5 bases, in that order; junction bases with no gene match: 8. The CDR3 runs 15 residues. DNA for the CDR3: TGTGCCAGTAGTGTTAGCGGGGTAGGGAACAATGAGCAGTTCTTC. Translated, it gives CASSVSGVGNNEQFF.

The CDR3 DNA follows: TGTGCCAGTAGTCTCCAGTTGAATGAGCAGTTCTTC. It translates to CASSLQLNEQFF. The chain recombines TRBV19 with TRBJ2-1, with D hard to call. Per germline, CDR1 LNHDA and CDR2 SQIVND (reference sequence). The V end was cut by 5 bases, the J end by 7 bases, with 9 bases between. The CDR3 runs to 12 residues.

This rearrangement joins TRBV3-1 (or the pseudogene TRBV3-2) to TRBJ2-5; tentatively, D is TRBD2 (6 bases). The germline V gene has CDR1 LGHDT and CDR2 YNNKEL (reference sequence). This CDR3 contains 16 residues. The V end was cut by 1 base, the J end by 9 bases, with 21 bases between. The CDR3 DNA is TGTGCCAGCAGCCAAGCCTCGGGGGTCTCAAGTAAGGCCCAGTACTTC. It yields the protein CASSQASGVSSKAQYF.

The chain recombines TRBV12-5 with TRBJ1-6, with TRBD1 matching 9 bases. Germline CDR1 reads LGHNT; CDR2 reads FRNRAP. Losses at the gene ends were 2 bases for V and 9 bases for J; bases not matched to a gene: 8. CDR3 length equals 16 residues. CDR3 protein: CASGLTSGQGTSPLHF. CDR3 nucleotide sequence: TGTGCTAGTGGTTTGACCTCGGGACAGGGAACTTCACCCCTCCACTTT.

This clone came up a few times. The V call is TRBV6-6, the J call TRBJ1-2, with D perhaps matching TRBD1 (5 bases). Germline CDR1 reads MNHNY; CDR2 reads SVGAGI (reference sequence). The V end lost 2 bases, the J end lost 4 bases, and 14 bases lay between the germline ends. The CDR3 has 15 amino acids. CDR3 nucleotide sequence: TGTGCCAGCAGTTACCCCGGAGGGGTGGGCTATGGCTACACCTTC. This codes for CASSYPGGVGYGYTF.

This chain uses TRBV18 with TRBJ1-1; D remains unclear. The ends were cut back, 3 bases at V and 1 base at J, with 9 bases in the middle. The germline CDR1 and CDR2 sequences are KGHSH and LQKENI. The CDR3 is 14 amino acids. Here the CDR3 reads CASSPNRWNTEAFF. In DNA form, the CDR3 reads TGTGCCAGCTCACCTAACAGATGGAACACTGAAGCTTTCTTT.

The rearrangement links TRBV14 to TRBJ2-7; no definite D call. V was shortened by 4 bases and J by 3 bases, with 10 bases between the two germline ends. CDR1 and CDR2 (germline): SGHDN, FVKESK. The CDR3 runs 13 residues. CDR3 DNA: TGTGCCAGCAGCCCCCAGGTTCGCTACGAGCAGTACTTC. As protein: CASSPQVRYEQYF.

V is TRBV29-1 and J is TRBJ2-2; no reliable D call. The CDR3 spans 13 residues. Trimming took off 1 base at V and 4 bases at J, with 7 bases between the two ends. CDR1 and CDR2 (germline): SQVTM, ANQGSEA. The CDR3 DNA sequence: TGCAGCGTTGAAGGGGCGAGCACCGGGGAGCTGTTTTTT. Translation gives CSVEGASTGELFF.

This chain uses TRBV6-5 with TRBJ1-5, with a weak D call TRBD1 (6 bases). V gave up 7 bases and J gave up 6 bases, with 13 bases separating them. This CDR3 spans 13 amino acids. Looked up from germline, CDR1 is MNHEY and CDR2 is SVGAGI. CDR3 DNA sequence: TGTGCCAGCACGAGGGGGAAGTTTCAGCCCCAGCATTTT. This translates into CASTRGKFQPQHF.

Here the CDR3 reads CASSQEGPGGEWETQYF. CDR3 in DNA: TGTGCCAGCAGCCAAGAGGGGCCGGGGGGCGAGTGGGAGACCCAGTACTTC. The chain employs TRBV14 and TRBJ2-5; TRBD2 is a possible D gene (7 bases). V lost 0 bases and J 5 bases, leaving 19 bases between the germline ends. CDR1 and CDR2 (germline): SGHDN, FVKESK. The CDR3 totals 17 residues.

DNA for the CDR3: TGTGCCAGCAGCTTTTCGACAGCCGGCACTGAAGCTTTCTTT. Protein: CASSFSTAGTEAFF. This rearrangement joins TRBV9 to TRBJ1-1, with D maybe TRBD1 (5 bases). The CDR3 consists of 14 residues. The V gene's germline CDR1 is SGDLS and CDR2 YYNGEE. Trimming removed 4 bases at V and 4 bases at J, with 14 bases between.